One sample yielded the 5 T cell receptor beta chains listed below, sequenced in a study of cytotoxic CD8 clonotypes in ibrutinib-treated CLL. Sequencing was performed with immunoSEQ multiplex PCR; in TCRdb, only in-frame clones are kept and a portion is missing. Of 250,000 to 350,000 clones detected, roughly four fifths appear once; the ten largest clones hold around 5.1%. This sample comprised PBMCs, obtained at disease progression, from a patient treated with ibrutinib. The receptor source for this set is a human donor with chronic lymphocytic leukemia.

This clone was found once. The chain employs TRBV7-9 and TRBJ1-4; 8 nucleotides match TRBD1. CDR1 SEHNR and CDR2 FQNEAQ come from the germline V gene (reference sequence). The CDR3 length is 15 residues. V trimming: 5 bases; J trimming: 7 bases; junction bases outside the gene matches: 9. The CDR3: CASSPRQGRSEKLFF. The CDR3 nucleotides read TGTGCCAGCAGCCCCCGACAGGGGCGGAGTGAAAAACTGTTTTTT.

The chain recombines TRBV21-1 with TRBJ2-1; the table gives TRBD1 as D, unverified against the DNA. TRBV21-1 constitutes a pseudogene. CDR3 length: 16 amino acids. CDR3 sequence reads: CASSVCGRVYYNEQFF. The CDR3 bases are TGTGCCAGCAGTGTGTGTGGCAGGGTTTACTACAATGAGCAGTTCTTC.

This sequence joins TRBV28 and TRBJ2-1; the D is unclear. V lost 5 bases, J lost 7 bases, and 6 bases lay in between. Germline values: CDR1 MDHEN, CDR2 SYDVKM. The CDR3 consists of 11 residues. CDR3 loop: CASSRLNEQFF. CDR3 nucleotide sequence: TGTGCCAGCAGTCGCTTAAATGAGCAGTTCTTC.

The rearrangement links TRBV27 to TRBJ2-5; D may be TRBD2 (5 bases). In germline, CDR1 is MNHEY, CDR2 SMNVEV (reference sequence). V was cut by 3 bases and J by 8 bases, with 13 bases left in between. The CDR3 has 13 amino acids. The CDR3 region is CASSLVGSGTQYF. The CDR3 DNA reads TGTGCCAGCAGTTTGGTGGGGTCGGGAACCCAGTACTTC.

J is TRBJ2-5 and V is TRBV11-2; no definite D call. CDR1 is SGHAT and CDR2 is FQNNGV in the germline V gene. V lost 4 bases and J lost 4, with 4 bases in between. The CDR3 consists of 11 residues. The CDR3 loop is CASSSVETQYF. The CDR3 DNA reads TGTGCCAGCAGCTCTGTAGAGACCCAGTACTTC.